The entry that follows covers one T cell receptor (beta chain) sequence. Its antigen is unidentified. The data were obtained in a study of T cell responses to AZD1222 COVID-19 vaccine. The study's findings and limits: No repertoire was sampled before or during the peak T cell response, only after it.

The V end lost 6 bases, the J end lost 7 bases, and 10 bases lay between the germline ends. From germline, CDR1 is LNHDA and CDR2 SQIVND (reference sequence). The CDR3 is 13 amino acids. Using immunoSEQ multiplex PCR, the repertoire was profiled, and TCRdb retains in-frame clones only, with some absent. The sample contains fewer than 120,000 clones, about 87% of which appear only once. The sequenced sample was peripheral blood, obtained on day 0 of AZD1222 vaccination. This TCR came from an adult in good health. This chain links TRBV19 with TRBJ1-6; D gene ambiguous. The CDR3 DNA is TGTGCCAGTAGAGCGTTGAGGAATTCACCCCTCCACTTT. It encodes CASRALRNSPLHF. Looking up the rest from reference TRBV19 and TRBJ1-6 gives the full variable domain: DGGITQSPKYLFRKEGQNVTLSCEQNLNHDAMYWYRQDPGQGLRLIYYSQIVNDFQKGDIAEGYSVSREKKESFPLTVTSAQKNPTAFYLCASRALRNSPLHFGNGTRLTVT.